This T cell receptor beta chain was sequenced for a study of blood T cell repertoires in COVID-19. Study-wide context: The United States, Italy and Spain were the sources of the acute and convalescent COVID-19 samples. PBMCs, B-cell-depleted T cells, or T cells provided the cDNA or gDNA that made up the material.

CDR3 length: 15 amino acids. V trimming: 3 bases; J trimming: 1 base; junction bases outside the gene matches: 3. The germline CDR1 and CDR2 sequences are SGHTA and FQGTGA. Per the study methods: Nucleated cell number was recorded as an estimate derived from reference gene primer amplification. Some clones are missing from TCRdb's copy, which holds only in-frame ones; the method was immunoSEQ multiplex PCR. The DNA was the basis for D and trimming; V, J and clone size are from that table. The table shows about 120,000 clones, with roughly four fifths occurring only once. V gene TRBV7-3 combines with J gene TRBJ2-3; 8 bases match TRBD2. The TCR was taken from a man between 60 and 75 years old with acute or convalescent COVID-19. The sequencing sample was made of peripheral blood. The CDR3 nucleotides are TGTGCCAGCAGCTTCGCAGCGGGAGGCACAGATACGCAGTATTTT. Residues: CASSFAAGGTDTQYF.